This T cell receptor (beta chain) emerged from a study of T cells in Graves' hyperthyroidism and ophthalmopathy. Study results and limitations: Progression to ophthalmopathy was predicted a median of roughly 6.5 months early. Researchers report that a 13 V-J model separated ophthalmopathy from stable hyperthyroidism.

Germline CDR1 is DFQATT and CDR2 is SNEGSKA (reference sequence). V dropped 6 bases and J dropped 2 bases, with 11 bases sitting between them. The CDR3 is made up of 12 amino acids. Each person with ophthalmopathy scored at least 3 on the Clinical Activity Score, reached NOSPECS grade 4 or higher, and had been ill under 3 months. PBMCs came from 9 to 10 ml fresh peripheral blood. Note on this clonotype: The antigen remains unidentified.

It was RNA transcripts that yielded the amplified TCR beta CDR3 regions. The HTBI set primed first-round TCR CDR3 RT-PCR. MiXCR was run by TCRdb on the multiplex PCR reads, yielding one entry per CDR3 protein. The sample records 640,000 or so distinct CDR3 sequences, roughly 14% being singletons. The origin of this receptor is a woman aged 40 to 50 with Graves' ophthalmopathy. The specimen was blood. The chain employs TRBV20-1 and TRBJ2-7; D call uncertain. The CDR3, as DNA: TGCAGTGCCCTCCATGGGGCCTACGAGCAGTACTTC. Translation gives CSALHGAYEQYF.